Listed below are T cell receptor beta chains from one sample, sequenced in a study of Ad26.COV2.S vaccination and SARS-CoV-2 variants. The data were produced by immunoSEQ multiplex PCR, yet TCRdb's version contains in-frame clones alone and is incomplete. Of 180,000 or so clones in the sample, 87% were seen once. This material consisted of peripheral blood, taken after recovery from COVID-19. The receptor source for this set is a human donor who had recovered from COVID-19. The CDR3 runs from the conserved cysteine through the conserved F or W. Fields, in order: D gene, V gene, clone size, J gene, CDR3 protein, CDR3 DNA. The D gene is left open where the match is weak. A clone size is listed for some rows: how often the clone was seen (once, few, many), or a class if it is expanded.

D: -
V: TRBV2
size: -
J: TRBJ1-5
CDR3: CASSEVASGGNQPQHF
DNA: TGTGCCAGCAGTGAAGTGGCCTCTGGAGGCAATCAGCCCCAGCATTTT

D: TRBD2
V: TRBV10-3
size: -
J: TRBJ2-5
CDR3: CAISESMAGGSETQYF
DNA: TGTGCCATCAGTGAGTCGATGGCGGGAGGGTCAGAGACCCAGTACTTC

D: -
V: TRBV5-1
size: -
J: TRBJ2-1
CDR3: CASSLTEGSYNEQFF
DNA: TGCGCCAGCAGCTTAACGGAGGGGAGCTACAATGAGCAGTTCTTC

D: -
V: TRBV6-4
size: -
J: TRBJ2-7
CDR3: CASSEGRGRTKEQYF
DNA: TGTGCCAGCAGTGAGGGTCGCGGCAGGACAAAAGAGCAGTACTTC

D: TRBD1
V: TRBV7-3
size: -
J: TRBJ2-7
CDR3: CASSYGDSSSYEQYF
DNA: TGTGCCAGCAGCTACGGGGACAGCAGTTCCTACGAGCAGTACTTC

D: -
V: TRBV4-2
size: -
J: TRBJ1-3
CDR3: CASSQVMQGGNTIYF
DNA: TGTGCCAGCAGCCAAGTAATGCAGGGGGGAAACACCATATATTTT

D: -
V: TRBV7-6
size: -
J: TRBJ2-3
CDR3: CASSLGDYRQGEDTQYF
DNA: TGTGCCAGCAGCTTAGGGGACTACCGACAGGGAGAAGATACGCAGTATTTT

D: TRBD2
V: TRBV5-8
size: -
J: TRBJ2-7
CDR3: CASSLGLAGRNEQYF
DNA: TGTGCCAGCAGCTTGGGGCTAGCGGGTAGAAACGAGCAGTACTTC

D: TRBD1
V: TRBV6-1
size: -
J: TRBJ2-7
CDR3: CASSEFRDRYYEQYF
DNA: TGTGCCAGCAGTGAATTCCGGGACAGGTATTACGAGCAGTACTTC

D: -
V: TRBV5-8
size: -
J: TRBJ1-1
CDR3: CASSLGVTTEAFF
DNA: TGTGCCAGCAGCCTAGGGGTTACCACTGAAGCTTTCTTT

D: TRBD2
V: TRBV7-8
size: -
J: TRBJ2-7
CDR3: CASSLGGLAGVYEQYF
DNA: TGTGCCAGCAGCTTAGGGGGACTAGCGGGAGTCTACGAGCAGTACTTC

D: -
V: TRBV27
size: -
J: TRBJ1-1
CDR3: CASSLLGPNTEAFF
DNA: TGTGCCAGCAGTTTATTAGGCCCGAACACTGAAGCTTTCTTT

D: -
V: TRBV7-9
size: few
J: TRBJ2-6
CDR3: CASSLGGGAGANVLTF
DNA: TGTGCCAGTTCCCTTGGGGGGGGCGCTGGGGCCAACGTCCTGACTTTC

D: TRBD2
V: TRBV5-1
size: -
J: TRBJ2-1
CDR3: CASSLLLAGEFEQFF
DNA: TGCGCCAGCAGCTTACTTCTAGCGGGAGAATTTGAGCAGTTCTTC

D: TRBD1
V: TRBV19
size: -
J: TRBJ2-1
CDR3: CASSIEGAYEQFF
DNA: TGTGCCAGTAGTATCGAGGGGGCGTATGAGCAGTTCTTC

D: -
V: TRBV7-3
size: -
J: TRBJ2-7
CDR3: CASSLTQLKTASNTYEQYF
DNA: TGTGCCAGCAGCTTAACCCAGTTAAAAACGGCCTCTAATACCTACGAGCAGTACTTC

D: -
V: TRBV4-1
size: -
J: TRBJ2-1
CDR3: CASSQGNGLSYNEQFF
DNA: TGCGCCAGCAGCCAAGGAAACGGTCTATCCTACAATGAGCAGTTCTTC

D: -
V: TRBV4-1
size: -
J: TRBJ2-2
CDR3: CASRGLRGPNTGELFF
DNA: TGCGCCAGCAGAGGCTTGCGGGGGCCGAACACCGGGGAGCTGTTTTTT

D: TRBD1
V: TRBV3-1/TRBV3-2
size: -
J: TRBJ1-2
CDR3: CASSQELLDREIYGYTF
DNA: TGTGCCAGCAGCCAAGAATTATTGGACAGGGAGATCTATGGCTACACCTTC

D: TRBD1
V: TRBV7-2
size: -
J: TRBJ1-3
CDR3: CASSFEGASGNTIYF
DNA: TGTGCCAGCAGCTTCGAGGGGGCGTCTGGAAACACCATATATTTT

D: TRBD1
V: TRBV30
size: few
J: TRBJ2-5
CDR3: CAWSLGQGQGETQYF
DNA: TGTGCCTGGAGCCTGGGGCAGGGACAGGGAGAGACCCAGTACTTC

D: TRBD2
V: TRBV6-6
size: -
J: TRBJ2-7
CDR3: CASSPLAGGPSSYEQYF
DNA: TGTGCCAGCAGTCCACTAGCGGGAGGCCCAAGCTCCTACGAGCAGTACTTC

D: -
V: TRBV5-1
size: -
J: TRBJ1-2
CDR3: CASSSFQGGYGYTF
DNA: TGCGCCAGCAGCTCTTTTCAGGGAGGCTATGGCTACACCTTC

D: -
V: TRBV19
size: -
J: TRBJ1-5
CDR3: CASSIVDRQPQHF
DNA: TGTGCCAGTAGTATCGTAGACAGACAGCCCCAGCATTTT

D: -
V: TRBV6-1
size: -
J: TRBJ2-7
CDR3: CASSGDAGQVLGNYEQYF
DNA: TGTGCCAGCAGTGGCGACGCTGGGCAGGTCCTGGGGAACTACGAGCAGTACTTC

D: -
V: TRBV28
size: -
J: TRBJ2-3
CDR3: CASSFPSMGYSTDTQYF
DNA: TGTGCCAGCAGTTTTCCTAGCATGGGTTATAGCACAGATACGCAGTATTTT

D: -
V: TRBV7-6
size: -
J: TRBJ1-1
CDR3: CASSLVDTGTEAFF
DNA: TGTGCCAGCAGCTTAGTAGACACTGGGACTGAAGCTTTCTTT

D: -
V: TRBV11-3
size: -
J: TRBJ2-1
CDR3: CASSFGLGEQFF
DNA: TGTGCCAGCAGCTTTGGGTTGGGTGAGCAGTTCTTC

D: -
V: TRBV7-2
size: -
J: TRBJ2-5
CDR3: CASSLGPVGETQYF
DNA: TGTGCCAGCAGCTTAGGCCCCGTGGGGGAGACCCAGTACTTC

D: -
V: TRBV12-3/TRBV12-4
size: -
J: TRBJ1-3
CDR3: CASSLLRNTIYF
DNA: TGTGCCAGCAGTCTTCTTAGAAACACCATATATTTT

D: -
V: TRBV9
size: few
J: TRBJ2-3
CDR3: CASSPGDTQYF
DNA: TGTGCCAGCAGCCCGGGGGATACGCAGTATTTT

D: -
V: TRBV9
size: few
J: TRBJ1-6
CDR3: CASSVGGGYNSPLHF
DNA: TGTGCCAGCAGCGTAGGGGGTGGTTATAATTCACCCCTCCACTTT

D: -
V: TRBV2
size: -
J: TRBJ1-5
CDR3: CASAWGRGNQPQHF
DNA: TGTGCCAGCGCCTGGGGCCGGGGCAATCAGCCCCAGCATTTT

D: -
V: TRBV5-6
size: -
J: TRBJ2-1
CDR3: CASTQNYNEQFF
DNA: TGTGCCAGCACTCAAAACTACAATGAGCAGTTCTTC

D: TRBD1
V: TRBV18
size: -
J: TRBJ1-2
CDR3: CASSSRDRDGNGYTF
DNA: TGTGCCAGCTCATCCCGGGACAGGGACGGGAATGGCTACACCTTC

D: -
V: TRBV18
size: -
J: TRBJ1-2
CDR3: CASSSRGYGYTF
DNA: TGTGCCAGCTCCTCCAGGGGCTATGGCTACACCTTC

D: -
V: TRBV10-1
size: -
J: TRBJ2-5
CDR3: CASPNRECWQETQYF
DNA: TGCGCCAGCCCTAACAGGGAGTGTTGGCAAGAGACCCAGTACTTC

D: TRBD2
V: TRBV2
size: few
J: TRBJ2-7
CDR3: CASSDIIGRADEQYF
DNA: TGTGCCAGCAGTGACATTATCGGGAGGGCCGACGAGCAGTACTTC

D: -
V: TRBV2
size: few
J: TRBJ2-7
CDR3: CASSEEPRAGEQYF
DNA: TGTGCCAGCAGTGAAGAACCTCGGGCGGGCGAGCAGTACTTC

D: TRBD1
V: TRBV3-1/TRBV3-2
size: -
J: TRBJ2-1
CDR3: CASSQERIFRTGVYNEQFF
DNA: TGTGCCAGCAGCCAAGAAAGAATTTTCCGGACAGGGGTTTACAATGAGCAGTTCTTC

D: -
V: TRBV6-5
size: -
J: TRBJ1-5
CDR3: CASSYVVGREPQHF
DNA: TGTGCCAGCAGTTACGTGGTAGGGAGGGAGCCCCAGCATTTT

D: -
V: TRBV6-1
size: few
J: TRBJ2-7
CDR3: CASSELEGEQYF
DNA: TGTGCCAGCAGTGAACTCGAGGGCGAGCAGTACTTC

D: -
V: TRBV19
size: -
J: TRBJ2-2
CDR3: CASTRNTGELFF
DNA: TGTGCCAGTACTAGAAACACCGGGGAGCTGTTTTTT

D: TRBD1
V: TRBV7-9
size: -
J: TRBJ1-2
CDR3: CASSGQDRVLYGYTF
DNA: TGTGCCAGCAGCGGGCAGGACAGGGTACTCTATGGCTACACCTTC

D: -
V: TRBV5-1
size: -
J: TRBJ2-1
CDR3: CASSLEGGQFF
DNA: TGCGCCAGCAGCTTGGAGGGGGGGCAGTTCTTC

D: -
V: TRBV5-1
size: -
J: TRBJ2-1
CDR3: CASSNQGLTDEQFF
DNA: TGCGCCAGCAGTAATCAGGGCCTTACGGATGAGCAGTTCTTC

D: TRBD1
V: TRBV5-8
size: -
J: TRBJ2-1
CDR3: CASSSGDRGLYNEQFF
DNA: TGTGCCAGCAGCTCGGGGGACAGGGGATTGTACAATGAGCAGTTCTTC

D: TRBD1
V: TRBV7-2
size: -
J: TRBJ2-7
CDR3: CASTPPGQGYEQYF
DNA: TGTGCCAGCACCCCTCCGGGACAGGGCTACGAGCAGTACTTC

D: -
V: TRBV9
size: -
J: TRBJ2-2
CDR3: CASSGLGANTGELFF
DNA: TGTGCCAGCAGCGGCTTAGGGGCGAACACCGGGGAGCTGTTTTTT

D: -
V: TRBV18
size: -
J: TRBJ2-3
CDR3: CASSARGARRTSTDTQYF
DNA: TGTGCCAGCTCAGCACGGGGGGCTAGGAGGACTAGCACAGATACGCAGTATTTT

D: -
V: TRBV6-5
size: once
J: TRBJ2-5
CDR3: CASTINPRAWETQYF
DNA: TGTGCCAGCACTATTAACCCTCGGGCATGGGAGACCCAGTACTTC

D: -
V: TRBV2
size: -
J: TRBJ2-7
CDR3: CASRQFPYEQYF
DNA: TGTGCCAGCAGACAATTCCCCTACGAGCAGTACTTC

D: TRBD1
V: TRBV5-1
size: few
J: TRBJ1-4
CDR3: CASSFSGGRDEKLFF
DNA: TGCGCCAGCAGCTTCTCAGGGGGGAGGGATGAAAAACTGTTTTTT

D: -
V: TRBV4-1
size: once
J: TRBJ2-5
CDR3: CASSHVGTGHQETQYF
DNA: TGCGCCAGCAGCCACGTGGGGACGGGGCACCAAGAGACCCAGTACTTC